The T cell receptor (beta chain) under discussion was sequenced for a study of shared clonotypes between healthy human individuals. As to this clone: What it binds is unknown.

Trimming pared 5 bases from V and 11 bases from J, leaving 13 bases between. CDR1 is SEHNR and CDR2 is FQNEAQ in the germline V gene (reference sequence). The length of the CDR3 is 13 residues. Overall study results and limits: When compared with the clonotypes that were shared by all four sorted-subset donors, the non-shared clonotypes turned out to have lower generation probabilities. Deeper or shallower sequencing was expected to change how clonotypes are shared among donors.

Only in-frame clones appear in the TCRdb table, and some are missing; sequencing was by immunoSEQ multiplex PCR. The sample shows approximately 2,200,000 clones, about 93% of them seen only once. CD45RO-negative, CCR7-positively selected cells formed the naive CD8 fraction, excluding terminally differentiated effector memory CD45RA+ cells. Sequencing was performed on naive CD8+ T cells from PBMCs. The receptor comes from a man aged 18 to 30 in good health. Some clones in this sample may be carry-over from other donors' samples. The chain recombines TRBV7-9 with TRBJ1-6, with D hard to call. The CDR3 DNA follows: TGTGCCAGCAGCGGGATATGGGGAACACCCCTCCACTTT. Its translation: CASSGIWGTPLHF.